The T cell receptor beta chain described here comes from a study of vaccination and CD4 T cells after COVID-19. The overall study: Comprising six males and four females, the convalescent participants counted two Hispanic individuals among them. Study-wide results and limits: The rise in median SARS-CoV-2-reactive clonotypes, from roughly 19 to 38, was not significant.

Researchers used the Oncomine TCR Beta short-read assay to sequence DNA from cultured CD4+ T cells. Via MiXCR, TCRdb re-called the PCR reads, giving one row per CDR3 protein. The profile covers tens of thousands of distinct CDR3 sequences, with around two fifths appearing a single time and about 27% taken by the ten largest. In the case of this clonotype: No antigen is known for it.

The CDR3 covers 14 residues. Germline CDR1 SGHAT, CDR2 FQNNGV. The V and J ends lost 1 base and 1 base respectively, with 7 bases between them. Time point indicated: late sampling 161 to 241 days after vaccination in a few convalescent patients. This sample's treatment: roughly 11-day PBMC culture with coronavirus spike peptide pools or control peptides (ViraFEST assay). The J gene is TRBJ1-1, the V gene TRBV11-2; D unresolved. The clonotype was recovered from a human donor who had recovered from COVID-19. Source: CD4+ T cells from blood, cultured in vitro, taken about 7 months after SARS-CoV-2 vaccination. The DNA for the CDR3 is TGTGCCAGCAGCTTAGGGATCGGGAACACTGAAGCTTTCTTT. Translated, it gives CASSLGIGNTEAFF.